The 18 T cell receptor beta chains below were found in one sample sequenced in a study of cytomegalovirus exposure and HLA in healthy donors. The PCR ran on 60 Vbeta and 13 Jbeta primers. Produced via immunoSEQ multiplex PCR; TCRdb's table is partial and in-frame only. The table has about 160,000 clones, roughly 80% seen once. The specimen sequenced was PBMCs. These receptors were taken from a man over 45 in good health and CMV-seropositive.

CDR3 loop: CASSPRTAPHSGANVLTF. The DNA of the CDR3 is TGTGCCAGCAGCCCAAGGACAGCACCACACTCTGGGGCCAACGTCCTGACTTTC. J is TRBJ2-6 and V is TRBV7-2; tentative D call: TRBD1 (6 bases). CDR3 size: 18 residues. V was shortened by 5 bases and J by 0 bases, with 17 bases between the two germline ends. Per the germline V gene, CDR1 is SGHTA and CDR2 is FQGNSA.

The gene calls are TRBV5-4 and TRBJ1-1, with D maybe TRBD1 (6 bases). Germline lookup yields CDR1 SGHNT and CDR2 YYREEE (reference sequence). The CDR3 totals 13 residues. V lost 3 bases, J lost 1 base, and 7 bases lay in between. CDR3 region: CASSWGQNTEAFF. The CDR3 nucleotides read TGTGCCAGCAGCTGGGGACAGAACACTGAAGCTTTCTTT.

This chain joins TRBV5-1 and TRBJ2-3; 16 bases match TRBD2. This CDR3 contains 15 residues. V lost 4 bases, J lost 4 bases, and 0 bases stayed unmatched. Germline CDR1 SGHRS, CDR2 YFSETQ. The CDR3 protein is CASSGTSGGADTQYF. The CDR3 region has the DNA TGCGCCAGCAGCGGGACTAGCGGGGGGGCAGATACGCAGTATTTT.

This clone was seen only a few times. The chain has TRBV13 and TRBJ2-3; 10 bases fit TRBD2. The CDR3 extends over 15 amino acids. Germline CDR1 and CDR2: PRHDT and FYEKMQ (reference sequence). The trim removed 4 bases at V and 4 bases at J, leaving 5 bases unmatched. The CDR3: CASSSAGGLSDTQYF. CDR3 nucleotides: TGTGCCAGCAGCTCAGCGGGGGGGCTCTCAGATACGCAGTATTTT.

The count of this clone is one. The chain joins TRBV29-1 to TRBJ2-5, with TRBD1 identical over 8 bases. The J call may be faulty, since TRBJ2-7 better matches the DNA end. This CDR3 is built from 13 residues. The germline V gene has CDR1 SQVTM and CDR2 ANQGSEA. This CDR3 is CSVRGTGRYEQYF. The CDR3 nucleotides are TGCAGCGTTAGGGGGACAGGCCGGTACGAGCAGTACTTC.

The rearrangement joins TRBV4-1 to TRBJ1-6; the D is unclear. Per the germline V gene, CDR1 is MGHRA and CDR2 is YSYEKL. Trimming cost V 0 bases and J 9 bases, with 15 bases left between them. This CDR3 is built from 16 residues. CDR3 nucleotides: TGCGCCAGCAGCCAAGATCCCAGAGGAAGGAGTTCACCCCTCCACTTT. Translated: CASSQDPRGRSSPLHF.

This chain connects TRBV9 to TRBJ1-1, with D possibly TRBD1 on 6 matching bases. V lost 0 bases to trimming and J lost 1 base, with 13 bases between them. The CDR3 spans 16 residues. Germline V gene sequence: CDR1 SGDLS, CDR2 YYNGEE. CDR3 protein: CASSVGAGAKNTEAFF. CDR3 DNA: TGTGCCAGCAGCGTAGGGGCAGGGGCGAAGAACACTGAAGCTTTCTTT.

The CDR3 protein is CSIFRGPSYEQYF. The CDR3 DNA follows: TGCAGCATATTCAGGGGGCCCTCCTACGAGCAGTACTTC. The V gene is TRBV29-1, the J gene TRBJ2-7; TRBD1 aligns across 8 bases. The length of the CDR3 is 13 residues. J gave up 0 bases and V 8 bases, and 6 bases lay outside the gene matches. Germline V CDR1 and CDR2: SQVTM, ANQGSEA.

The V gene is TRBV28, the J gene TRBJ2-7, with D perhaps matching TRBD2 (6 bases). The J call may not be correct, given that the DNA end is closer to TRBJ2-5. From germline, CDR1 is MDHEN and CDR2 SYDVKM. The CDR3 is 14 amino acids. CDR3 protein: CASSSYSGLQTQYF. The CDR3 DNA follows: TGTGCCAGCAGTTCCTATTCTGGACTACAGACCCAGTACTTC.

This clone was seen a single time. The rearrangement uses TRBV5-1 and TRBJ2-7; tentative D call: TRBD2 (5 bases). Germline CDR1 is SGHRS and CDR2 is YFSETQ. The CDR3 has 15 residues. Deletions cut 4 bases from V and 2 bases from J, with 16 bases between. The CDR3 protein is CASSAGTGRPYEQYF. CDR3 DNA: TGCGCCAGCAGCGCTGGTACGGGAAGACCCTACGAGCAGTACTTC.

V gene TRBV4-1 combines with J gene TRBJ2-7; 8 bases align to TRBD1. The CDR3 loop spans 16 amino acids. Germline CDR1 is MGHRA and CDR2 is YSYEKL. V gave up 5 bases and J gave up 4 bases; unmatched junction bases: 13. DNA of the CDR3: TGCGCCAGCAGCATCAACCGAAACAGGGGGGTATACGAGCAGTACTTC. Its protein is CASSINRNRGVYEQYF.

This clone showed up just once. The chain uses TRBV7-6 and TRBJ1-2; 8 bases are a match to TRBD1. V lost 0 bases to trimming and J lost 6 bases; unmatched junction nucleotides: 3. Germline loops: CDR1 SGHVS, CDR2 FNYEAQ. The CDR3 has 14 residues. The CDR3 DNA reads TGTGCCAGCAGCTTAGCTCAGGGGGCCCATGGCTACACCTTC. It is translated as CASSLAQGAHGYTF.

The CDR3 reads CASSVGLELTDTQYF. The CDR3 region has the DNA TGTGCCAGCAGCGTAGGGCTAGAGCTTACAGATACGCAGTATTTT. The chain recombines TRBV9 with TRBJ2-3, with D hard to call. CDR1 SGDLS and CDR2 YYNGEE come from the germline V gene. V shed 0 bases and J shed 3 bases, with 11 bases lying between them. The CDR3 is 15 amino acids. The complete variable domain, with remaining parts taken from reference TRBV9 and TRBJ2-3, reads DSGVTQTPKHLITATGQRVTLRCSPRSGDLSVYWYQQSLDQGLQFLIQYYNGEERAKGNILERFSAQQFPDLHSELNLSSLELGDSALYFCASSVGLELTDTQYFGPGTRLTVL.

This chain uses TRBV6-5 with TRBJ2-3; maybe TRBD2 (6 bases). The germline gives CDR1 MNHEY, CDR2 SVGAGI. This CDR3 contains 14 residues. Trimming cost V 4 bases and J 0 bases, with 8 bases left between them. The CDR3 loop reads CASSFGSSTDTQYF. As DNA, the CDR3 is TGTGCCAGCAGTTTCGGGAGTAGCACAGATACGCAGTATTTT.

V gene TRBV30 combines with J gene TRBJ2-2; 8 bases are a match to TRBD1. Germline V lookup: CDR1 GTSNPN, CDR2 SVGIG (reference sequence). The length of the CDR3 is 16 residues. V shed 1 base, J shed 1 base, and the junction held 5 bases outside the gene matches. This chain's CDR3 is CAWSDPGTGNTGELFF. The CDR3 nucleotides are TGTGCCTGGAGTGACCCCGGGACAGGGAACACCGGGGAGCTGTTTTTT.

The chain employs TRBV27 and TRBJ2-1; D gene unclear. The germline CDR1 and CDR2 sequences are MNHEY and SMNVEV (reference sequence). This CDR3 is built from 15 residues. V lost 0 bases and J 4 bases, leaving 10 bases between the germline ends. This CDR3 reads CASSLSLPRYNEQFF. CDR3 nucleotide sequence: TGTGCCAGCAGTTTATCCCTCCCTAGGTACAATGAGCAGTTCTTC.

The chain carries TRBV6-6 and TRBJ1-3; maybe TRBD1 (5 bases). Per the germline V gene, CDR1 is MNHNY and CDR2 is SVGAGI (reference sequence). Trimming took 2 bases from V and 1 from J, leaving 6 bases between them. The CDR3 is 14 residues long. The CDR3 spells CASSYPGSGNTIYF. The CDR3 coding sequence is TGTGCCAGCAGTTACCCAGGGTCTGGAAACACCATATATTTT.

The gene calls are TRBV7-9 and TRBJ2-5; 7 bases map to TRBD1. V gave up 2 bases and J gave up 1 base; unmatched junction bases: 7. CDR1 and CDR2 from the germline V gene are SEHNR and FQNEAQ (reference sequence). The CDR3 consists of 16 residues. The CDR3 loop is CASSLYLTGPQETQYF. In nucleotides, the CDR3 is TGTGCCAGCAGCTTATACCTGACAGGGCCCCAAGAGACCCAGTACTTC.